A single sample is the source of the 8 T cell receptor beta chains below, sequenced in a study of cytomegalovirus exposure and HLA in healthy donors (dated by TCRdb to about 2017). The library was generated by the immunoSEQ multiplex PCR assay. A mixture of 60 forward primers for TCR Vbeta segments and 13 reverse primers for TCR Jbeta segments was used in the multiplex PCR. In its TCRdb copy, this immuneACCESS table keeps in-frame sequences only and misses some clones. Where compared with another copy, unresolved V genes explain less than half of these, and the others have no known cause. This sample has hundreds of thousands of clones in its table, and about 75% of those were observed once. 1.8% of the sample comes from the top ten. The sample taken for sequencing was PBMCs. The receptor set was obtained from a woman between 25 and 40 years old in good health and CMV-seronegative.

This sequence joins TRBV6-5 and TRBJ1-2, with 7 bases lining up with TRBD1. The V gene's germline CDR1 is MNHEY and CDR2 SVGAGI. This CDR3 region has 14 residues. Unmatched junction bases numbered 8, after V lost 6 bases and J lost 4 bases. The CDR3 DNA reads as TGTGCCAGCAGACCTAGAGACAGGGCCTATGGCTACACCTTC. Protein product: CASRPRDRAYGYTF.

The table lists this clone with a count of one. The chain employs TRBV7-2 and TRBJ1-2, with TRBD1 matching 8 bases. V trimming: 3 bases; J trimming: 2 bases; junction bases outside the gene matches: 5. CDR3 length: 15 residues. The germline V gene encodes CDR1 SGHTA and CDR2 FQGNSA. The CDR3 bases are TGTGCCAGCAGCTTTTCGGACAGGGTGAACTATGGCTACACCTTC. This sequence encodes CASSFSDRVNYGYTF.

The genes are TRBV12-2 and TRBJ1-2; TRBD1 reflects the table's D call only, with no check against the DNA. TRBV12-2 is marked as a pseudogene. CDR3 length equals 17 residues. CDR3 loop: CASRYEEGQGLTGGYTF. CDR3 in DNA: TGTGCAAGTCGCTACGAAGAGGGACAGGGGTTGACGGGAGGCTACACCTTC.

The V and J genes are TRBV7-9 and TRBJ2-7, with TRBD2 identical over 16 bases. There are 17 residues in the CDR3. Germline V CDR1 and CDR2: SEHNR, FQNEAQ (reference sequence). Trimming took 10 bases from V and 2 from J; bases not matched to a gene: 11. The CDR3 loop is CATGGLAGGISAYEQYF. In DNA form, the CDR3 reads TGTGCCACCGGGGGACTAGCGGGAGGGATCTCCGCCTACGAGCAGTACTTC.

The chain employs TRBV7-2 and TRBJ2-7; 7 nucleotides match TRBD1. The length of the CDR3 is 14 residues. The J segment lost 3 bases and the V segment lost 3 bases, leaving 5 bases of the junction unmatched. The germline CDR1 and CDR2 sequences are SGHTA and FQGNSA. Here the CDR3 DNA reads TGTGCCAGCAGCTTTGGGGACAGAGGCTACGAGCAGTACTTC. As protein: CASSFGDRGYEQYF.

The CDR3 sequence is CASGLTAGGSDEQFF. The CDR3 bases are TGTGCCAGCGGATTAACAGCGGGAGGGAGCGATGAGCAGTTCTTC. The J gene is TRBJ2-1, the V gene TRBV11-2, with 10 bases fitting TRBD2. Germline V lookup: CDR1 SGHAT, CDR2 FQNNGV. The CDR3 spans 15 residues. Germline trimming cut 8 bases from V and 8 bases from J; bases unmatched to any gene: 12.

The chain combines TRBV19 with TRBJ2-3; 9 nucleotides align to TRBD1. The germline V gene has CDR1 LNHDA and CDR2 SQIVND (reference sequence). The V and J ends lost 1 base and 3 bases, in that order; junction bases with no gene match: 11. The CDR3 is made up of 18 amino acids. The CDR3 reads CASSIGAIMGQGTDTQYF. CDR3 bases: TGTGCCAGTAGTATAGGGGCGATTATGGGACAGGGAACAGATACGCAGTATTTT.

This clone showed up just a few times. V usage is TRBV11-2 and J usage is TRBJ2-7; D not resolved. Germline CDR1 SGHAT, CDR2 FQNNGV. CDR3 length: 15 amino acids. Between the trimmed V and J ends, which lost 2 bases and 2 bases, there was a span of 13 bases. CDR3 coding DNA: TGTGCCAGCAGCTTAAGTCCCGGGTCTACCTACGAGCAGTACTTC. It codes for CASSLSPGSTYEQYF.